The 8 T cell receptor beta chains reported below all come from one sample, sequenced in a study of blood T cells in healthy people across ages. It was with a sample-barcoded 5' primer and a J-beta primer mix that a second PCR of about 7 to 12 cycles was run. A single record per CDR3 protein comes from TCRdb applying MiXCR to the 5' RACE reads. This repertoire shows 700,000 to 800,000 distinct CDR3 sequences, roughly 45% found once; its top ten account for roughly 20%. The specimen was blood. Receptors were obtained from an older woman in good health.

This chain joins TRBV18 and TRBJ2-3; 7 bases agree with TRBD2. V was pared by 3 bases and J by 8 bases, with 14 bases of the junction left unmatched. CDR3 length: 16 amino acids. Germline CDR1 is KGHSH and CDR2 is LQKENI. CDR3 DNA: TGTGCCAGCTCACCCCTAAGGGGTAGCGGGTCCCCTACGCAGTATTTT. Protein product: CASSPLRGSGSPTQYF.

This clonotype came up many times. The rearrangement uses TRBV20-1 and TRBJ1-2, with a tentative D call TRBD1 (5 bases). The germline gives CDR1 DFQATT, CDR2 SNEGSKA (reference sequence). The CDR3 contains 12 residues. Trimming took off 0 bases at V and 11 bases at J, with 13 bases between the two ends. DNA of the CDR3: TGCAGTGCTAGAGATGGCAGGGAAGGTTACACCTTC. Protein sequence: CSARDGREGYTF.

The genes are TRBV7-8 and TRBJ1-1; D might be TRBD1 (5 bases). Per the germline V gene, CDR1 is SGHVS and CDR2 is FQNEAQ. The CDR3 consists of 14 residues. The V gene lost 7 bases and the J gene lost 4 bases, with 16 bases spanning the gap. The CDR3 region has the DNA TGTGCCAGCACGGGGGGGGTGGAGGGCACTGAAGCTTTCTTT. Amino acids: CASTGGVEGTEAFF.

The chain recombines TRBV25-1 with TRBJ2-1; the match to TRBD1 covers 8 bases. Germline CDR1 MGHDK, CDR2 SYGVNS. This CDR3 region has 14 residues. Unmatched junction bases numbered 5, after V lost 7 bases and J lost 3 bases. CDR3 nucleotide sequence: TGTGCCAGCAAGCAGACAGGGGACTACAATGAGCAGTTCTTC. It is translated as CASKQTGDYNEQFF.

This clonotype was counted ten times or more. This chain connects TRBV7-3 to TRBJ2-3, with D unclear. The CDR3 spans 14 residues. The V and J ends lost 3 bases and 2 bases respectively, with 9 bases between them. The V gene's germline CDR1 is SGHTA and CDR2 FQGTGA. The CDR3 DNA is TGTGCCAGCAGCTTCCGAGTGAACACAGATACGCAGTATTTT. Its translation: CASSFRVNTDTQYF.

The rearrangement joins TRBV10-1 to TRBJ2-4; possibly TRBD1 for D (8 bases). V was shortened by 6 bases and J by 13 bases, with 34 bases between the two germline ends. The CDR3 spans 18 residues. Germline V gene data show CDR1 as WNHNN and CDR2 as SYGVQD (reference sequence). CDR3 sequence (DNA): TGCGCCAGCAGCACAGGGGGGGGCCTCGGAAGGACCTCCCGAGAGCAGTACTTC. Translated: CASSTGGGLGRTSREQYF.

The J gene is TRBJ1-6, the V gene TRBV5-1; D might be TRBD1 (5 bases). Germline CDR1 reads SGHRS; CDR2 reads YFSETQ. The CDR3 sequence is 13 residues long. Trimming took 4 bases from V and 7 from J, leaving 9 bases between them. CDR3 sequence (DNA): TGCGCCAGCAGCCGGGACGTCAATTCACCCCTCCACTTT. Protein: CASSRDVNSPLHF.

At least ten counts were recorded for this clonotype. The J gene is TRBJ1-5, the V gene TRBV10-2; D ambiguous. V was cut by 6 bases and J by 0 bases, with 9 bases left in between. The CDR3 is made up of 14 amino acids. Germline V gives CDR1 WSHSY, CDR2 SAAADI. CDR3: CASRDSPSNQPQHF. The DNA of the CDR3 is TGCGCCAGCAGGGACTCCCCTAGCAATCAGCCCCAGCATTTT.